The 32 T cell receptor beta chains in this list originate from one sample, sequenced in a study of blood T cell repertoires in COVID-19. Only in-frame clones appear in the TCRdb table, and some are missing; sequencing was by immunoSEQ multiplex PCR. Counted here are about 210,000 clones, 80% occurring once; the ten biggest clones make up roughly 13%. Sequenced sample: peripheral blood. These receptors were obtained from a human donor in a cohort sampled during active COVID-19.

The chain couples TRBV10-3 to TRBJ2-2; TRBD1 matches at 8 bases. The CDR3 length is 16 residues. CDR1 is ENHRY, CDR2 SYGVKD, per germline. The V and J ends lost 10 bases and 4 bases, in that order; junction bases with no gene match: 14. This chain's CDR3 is CATRGTQGAGTGELFF. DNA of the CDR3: TGTGCCACCCGCGGGACTCAGGGGGCAGGCACCGGGGAGCTGTTTTTT.

The CDR3 DNA reads as TGTGCCAGCAGACTGGACAGTTTGGCGGGCTACACCTTC. This gives the protein CASRLDSLAGYTF. The chain employs TRBV28 and TRBJ1-2, with a tentative D call TRBD1 (6 bases). This CDR3 is 13 amino acids long. Trimming took 6 bases from V and 8 from J, leaving 16 bases between them. Germline CDR1 MDHEN, CDR2 SYDVKM.

The CDR3 bases are TGTGCCATCGAAGGGACAGGGGGCTTGGAAAAACTGTTTTTT. This codes for CAIEGTGGLEKLFF. This sequence joins TRBV28 and TRBJ1-4; 12 positions match TRBD1. Per the germline V gene, CDR1 is MDHEN and CDR2 is SYDVKM. V trimming: 10 bases; J trimming: 8 bases; junction bases outside the gene matches: 8. There are 14 residues in the CDR3.

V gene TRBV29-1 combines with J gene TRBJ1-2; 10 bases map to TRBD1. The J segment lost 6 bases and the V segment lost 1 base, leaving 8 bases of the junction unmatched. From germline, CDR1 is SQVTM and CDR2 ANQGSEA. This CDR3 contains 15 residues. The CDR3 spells CSVEGPQDRGDGYTF. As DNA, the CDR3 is TGCAGCGTTGAAGGGCCTCAGGACAGGGGGGATGGCTACACCTTC.

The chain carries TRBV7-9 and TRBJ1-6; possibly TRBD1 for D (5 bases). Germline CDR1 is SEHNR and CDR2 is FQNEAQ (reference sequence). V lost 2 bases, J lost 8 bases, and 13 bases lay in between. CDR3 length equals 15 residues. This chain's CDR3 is CASSLSAGPDSPLHF. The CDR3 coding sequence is TGTGCCAGCAGCTTATCAGCAGGGCCCGATTCACCCCTCCACTTT.

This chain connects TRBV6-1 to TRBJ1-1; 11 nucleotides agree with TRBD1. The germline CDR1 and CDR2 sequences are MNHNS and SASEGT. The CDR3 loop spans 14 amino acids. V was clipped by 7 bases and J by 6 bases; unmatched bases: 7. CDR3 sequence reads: CASTQGQGGAEAFF. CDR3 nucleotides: TGTGCCAGCACCCAGGGACAGGGGGGGGCTGAAGCTTTCTTT.

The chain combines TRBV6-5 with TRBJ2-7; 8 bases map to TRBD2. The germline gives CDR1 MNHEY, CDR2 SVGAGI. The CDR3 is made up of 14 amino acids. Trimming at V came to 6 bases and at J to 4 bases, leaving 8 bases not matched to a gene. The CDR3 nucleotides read TGTGCCAGCAGAGGCGGGGGGTCTGGTTACGAGCAGTACTTC. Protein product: CASRGGGSGYEQYF.

The CDR3 DNA sequence: TGTGCCAGCAGCCAGTCAGGAGGCCCAACTAATCAGCCCCAGCATTTT. Amino acid sequence: CASSQSGGPTNQPQHF. The chain recombines TRBV3-1 (or the pseudogene TRBV3-2) with TRBJ1-5; D uncertain. With 3 bases removed from V and 4 bases from J, the gap between germline ends came to 16 bases. This CDR3 has 16 amino acids. Germline loops: CDR1 LGHDT, CDR2 YNNKEL (reference sequence).

The DNA of the CDR3 is TGCGCCAGCAGCTTGGTTCCGGGACTAGAGGACGAGCAGTACTTC. It is translated as CASSLVPGLEDEQYF. The V gene is TRBV5-1, the J gene TRBJ2-7; 8 bases match TRBD2. Germline V gene sequence: CDR1 SGHRS, CDR2 YFSETQ. The CDR3 has 15 residues. J was trimmed by 5 bases and V by 0 bases; bases with no gene match: 7.

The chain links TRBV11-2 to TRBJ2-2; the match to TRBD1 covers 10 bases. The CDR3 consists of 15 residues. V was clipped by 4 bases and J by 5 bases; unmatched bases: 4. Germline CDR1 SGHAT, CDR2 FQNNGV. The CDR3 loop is CASSSPDRGTGELFF. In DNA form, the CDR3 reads TGTGCCAGCAGCTCGCCGGACAGGGGGACCGGGGAGCTGTTTTTT. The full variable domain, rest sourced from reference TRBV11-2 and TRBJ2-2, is EAGVAQSPRYKIIEKRQSVAFWCNPISGHATLYWYQQILGQGPKLLIQFQNNGVVDDSQLPKDRFSAERLKGVDSTLKIQPAKLEDSAVYLCASSSPDRGTGELFFGEGSRLTVL.

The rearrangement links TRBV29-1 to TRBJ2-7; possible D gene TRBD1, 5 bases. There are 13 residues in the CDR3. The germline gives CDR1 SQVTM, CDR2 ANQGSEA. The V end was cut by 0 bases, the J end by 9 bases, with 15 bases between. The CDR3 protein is CSVEDRTRTRQYF. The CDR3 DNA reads TGCAGCGTTGAAGATAGGACACGGACGCGGCAGTACTTC.

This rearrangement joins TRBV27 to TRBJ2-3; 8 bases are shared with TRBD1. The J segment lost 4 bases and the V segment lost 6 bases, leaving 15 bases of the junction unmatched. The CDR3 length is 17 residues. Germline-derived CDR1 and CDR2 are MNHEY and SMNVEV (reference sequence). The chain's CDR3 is CASSLRPDRGAPDTQYF. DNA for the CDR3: TGTGCCAGCAGCCTCCGCCCCGACAGGGGAGCACCAGATACGCAGTATTTT.

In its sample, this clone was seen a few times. The CDR3 region is CASGDRIMNTEAFF. CDR3 nucleotides: TGTGCCAGCGGCGACAGGATCATGAACACTGAAGCTTTCTTT. The chain links TRBV28 to TRBJ1-1, with D possibly being TRBD1 (6 bases). Trimming removed 8 bases at V and 0 bases at J, with 13 bases between. The CDR3 loop spans 14 amino acids. In germline, CDR1 is MDHEN, CDR2 SYDVKM.

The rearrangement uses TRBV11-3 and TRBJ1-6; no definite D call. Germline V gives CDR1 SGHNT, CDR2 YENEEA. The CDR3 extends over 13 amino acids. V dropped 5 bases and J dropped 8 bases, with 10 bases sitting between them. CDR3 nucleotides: TGTGCCAGCAGCACCCGGTCCGATTCACCCCTCCACTTT. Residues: CASSTRSDSPLHF. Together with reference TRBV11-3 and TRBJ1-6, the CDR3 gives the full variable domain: EAGVVQSPRYKIIEKKQPVAFWCNPISGHNTLYWYLQNLGQGPELLIRYENEEAVDDSQLPKDRFSAERLKGVDSTLKIQPAELGDSAVYLCASSTRSDSPLHFGNGTRLTVT.

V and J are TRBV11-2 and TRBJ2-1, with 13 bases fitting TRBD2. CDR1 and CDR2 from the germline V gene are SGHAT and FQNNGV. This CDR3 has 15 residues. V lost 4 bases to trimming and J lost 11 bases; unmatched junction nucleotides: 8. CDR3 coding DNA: TGTGCCAGCAGCTCGGTAGGGACTAGCGGGGCTAAGCAGTTCTTC. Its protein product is CASSSVGTSGAKQFF.

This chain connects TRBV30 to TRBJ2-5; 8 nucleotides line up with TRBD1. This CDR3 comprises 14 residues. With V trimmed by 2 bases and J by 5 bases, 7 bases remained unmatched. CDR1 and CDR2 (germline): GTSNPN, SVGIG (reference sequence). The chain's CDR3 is CAWSPGQGGETQYF. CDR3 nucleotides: TGTGCCTGGAGTCCCGGACAGGGCGGGGAGACCCAGTACTTC.

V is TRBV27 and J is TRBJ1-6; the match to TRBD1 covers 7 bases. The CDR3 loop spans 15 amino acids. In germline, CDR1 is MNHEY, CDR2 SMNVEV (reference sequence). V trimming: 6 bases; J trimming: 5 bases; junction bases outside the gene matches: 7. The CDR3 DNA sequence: TGTGCCAGCAGGCCGGGGACAGCAGATAATTCACCCCTCCACTTT. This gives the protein CASRPGTADNSPLHF.

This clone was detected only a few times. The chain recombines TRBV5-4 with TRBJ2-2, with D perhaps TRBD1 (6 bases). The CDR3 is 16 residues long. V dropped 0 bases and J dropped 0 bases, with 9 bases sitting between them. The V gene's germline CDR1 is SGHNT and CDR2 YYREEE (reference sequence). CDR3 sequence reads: CASSLGQVSNTGELFF. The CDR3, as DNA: TGTGCCAGCAGCTTGGGACAGGTCTCGAACACCGGGGAGCTGTTTTTT.

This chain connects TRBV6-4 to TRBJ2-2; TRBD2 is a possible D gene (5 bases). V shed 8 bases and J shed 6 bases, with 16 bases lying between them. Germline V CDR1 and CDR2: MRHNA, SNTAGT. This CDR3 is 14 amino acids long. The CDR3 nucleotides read TGTGCCAGCTTTAGGAGGAAATTCCCCGGGGAGCTGTTTTTT. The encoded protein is CASFRRKFPGELFF.

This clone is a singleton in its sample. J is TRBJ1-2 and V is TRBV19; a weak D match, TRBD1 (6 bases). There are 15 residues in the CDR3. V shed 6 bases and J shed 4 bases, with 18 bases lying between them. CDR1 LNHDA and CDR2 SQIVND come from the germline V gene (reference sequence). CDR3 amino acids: CASSDLGGRSYGYTF. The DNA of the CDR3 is TGTGCCAGTAGCGACTTGGGGGGGCGAAGCTATGGCTACACCTTC.

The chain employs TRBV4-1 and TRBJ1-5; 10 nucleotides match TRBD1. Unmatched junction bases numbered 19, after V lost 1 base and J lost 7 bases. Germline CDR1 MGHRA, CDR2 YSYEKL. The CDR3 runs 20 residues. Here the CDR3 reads CASSQVLFRGGQGKRQPQHF. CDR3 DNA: TGCGCCAGCAGCCAAGTTCTTTTTCGGGGGGGACAGGGGAAGAGGCAGCCCCAGCATTTT.

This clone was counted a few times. CDR3 sequence reads: CASSPAVDTIVGNTEAFF. The CDR3 nucleotides read TGTGCCAGCAGCCCAGCGGTAGACACCATTGTCGGGAACACTGAAGCTTTCTTT. This chain uses TRBV14 with TRBJ1-1; D is undetermined. The CDR3 is made up of 18 amino acids. V shed 4 bases and J shed 1 base, with 22 bases lying between them. Germline V gene lookup returns CDR1 SGHDN and CDR2 FVKESK.

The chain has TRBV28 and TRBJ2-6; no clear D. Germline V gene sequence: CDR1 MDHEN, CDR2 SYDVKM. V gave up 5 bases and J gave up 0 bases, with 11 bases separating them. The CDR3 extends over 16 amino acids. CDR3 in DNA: TGTGCCAGCAGTCCCTACCCCGCCTCTGGGGCCAACGTCCTGACTTTC. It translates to CASSPYPASGANVLTF.

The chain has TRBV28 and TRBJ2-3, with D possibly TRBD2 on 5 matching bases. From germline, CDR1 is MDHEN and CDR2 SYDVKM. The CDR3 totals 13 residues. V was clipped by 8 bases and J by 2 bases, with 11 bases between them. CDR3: CASVDFSTDTQYF. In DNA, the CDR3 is TGTGCCAGCGTGGACTTCTCCACAGATACGCAGTATTTT.

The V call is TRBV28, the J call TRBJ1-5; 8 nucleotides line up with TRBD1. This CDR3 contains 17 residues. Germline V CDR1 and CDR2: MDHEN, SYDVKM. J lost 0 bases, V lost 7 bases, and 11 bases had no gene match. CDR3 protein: CASTGAGGRYSNQPQHF. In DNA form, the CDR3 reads TGTGCCAGCACCGGAGCAGGGGGCCGCTATAGCAATCAGCCCCAGCATTTT.

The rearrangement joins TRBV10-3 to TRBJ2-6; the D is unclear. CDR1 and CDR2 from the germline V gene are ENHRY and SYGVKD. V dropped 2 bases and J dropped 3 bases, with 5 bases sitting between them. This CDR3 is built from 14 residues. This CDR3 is CAISEEFGANVLTF. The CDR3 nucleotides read TGTGCCATCAGTGAGGAGTTTGGGGCCAACGTCCTGACTTTC.

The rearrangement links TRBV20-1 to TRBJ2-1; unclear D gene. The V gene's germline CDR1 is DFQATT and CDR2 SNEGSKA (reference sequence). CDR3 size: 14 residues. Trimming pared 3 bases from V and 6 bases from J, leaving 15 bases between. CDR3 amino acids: CSASGMRYVNEQFF. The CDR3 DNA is TGCAGTGCTAGTGGAATGAGGTACGTCAATGAGCAGTTCTTC.

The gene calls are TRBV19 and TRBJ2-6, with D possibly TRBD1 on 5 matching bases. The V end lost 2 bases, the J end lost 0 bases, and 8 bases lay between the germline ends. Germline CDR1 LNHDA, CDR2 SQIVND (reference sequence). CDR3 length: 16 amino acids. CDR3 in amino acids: CASSITGGSGANVLTF. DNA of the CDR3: TGTGCCAGTAGTATAACAGGCGGCTCTGGGGCCAACGTCCTGACTTTC. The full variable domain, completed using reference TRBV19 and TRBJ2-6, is DGGITQSPKYLFRKEGQNVTLSCEQNLNHDAMYWYRQDPGQGLRLIYYSQIVNDFQKGDIAEGYSVSREKKESFPLTVTSAQKNPTAFYLCASSITGGSGANVLTFGAGSRLTVL.

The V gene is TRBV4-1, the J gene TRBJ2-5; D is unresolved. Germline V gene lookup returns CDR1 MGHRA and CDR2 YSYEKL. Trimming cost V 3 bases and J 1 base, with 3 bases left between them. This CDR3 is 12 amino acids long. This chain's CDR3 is CASSHRQETQYF. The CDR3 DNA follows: TGCGCCAGCAGCCACCGCCAAGAGACCCAGTACTTC.

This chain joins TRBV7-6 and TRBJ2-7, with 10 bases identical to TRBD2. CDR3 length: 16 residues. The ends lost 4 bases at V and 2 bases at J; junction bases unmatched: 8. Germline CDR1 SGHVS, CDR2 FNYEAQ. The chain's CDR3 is CASSSSRTSGTYEQYF. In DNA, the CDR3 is TGTGCCAGCAGCTCTAGTCGGACTAGCGGCACCTACGAGCAGTACTTC.

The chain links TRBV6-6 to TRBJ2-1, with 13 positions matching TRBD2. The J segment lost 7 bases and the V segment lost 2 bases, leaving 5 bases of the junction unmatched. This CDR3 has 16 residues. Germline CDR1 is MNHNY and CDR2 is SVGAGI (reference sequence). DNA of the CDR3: TGTGCCAGCAGTTACGCACTAGCGGGGGGGGGAAATGAGCAGTTCTTC. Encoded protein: CASSYALAGGGNEQFF.

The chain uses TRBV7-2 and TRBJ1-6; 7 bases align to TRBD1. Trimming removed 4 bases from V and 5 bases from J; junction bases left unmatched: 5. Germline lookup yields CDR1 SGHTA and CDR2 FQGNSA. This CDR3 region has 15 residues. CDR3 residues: CASSYGTVNNSPLHF. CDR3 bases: TGTGCCAGCAGCTATGGGACAGTTAATAATTCACCCCTCCACTTT. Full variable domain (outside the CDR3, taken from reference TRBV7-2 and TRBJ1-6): GAGVSQSPSNKVTEKGKDVELRCDPISGHTALYWYRQSLGQGLEFLIYFQGNSAPDKSGLPSDRFSAERTGGSVSTLTIQRTQQEDSAVYLCASSYGTVNNSPLHFGNGTRLTVT.